These T cell receptor beta chains were read from a single sample in a study of blood T cell repertoires in COVID-19. The data were produced by immunoSEQ multiplex PCR, yet TCRdb's version contains in-frame clones alone and is incomplete. The profile shows fewer than 300,000 clones, about 73% of them singletons. The sequencing sample was made of peripheral blood. All receptors derive from a woman of 80 years or more with acute or convalescent COVID-19. Each CDR3 is given with its conserved first and last residue. A D gene is named only where the DNA matches it firmly. Expanded clones are given a class, and other clones once, few, many or no size at all.

clone size: .
J gene: TRBJ2-6
V gene: TRBV4-3
D gene: .
CDR3 DNA: TGCGCCAGCAGCCAAGATTCCGCGGGGAGAATCTCTGGGGCCAACGTCCTGACTTTC
CDR3 protein: CASSQDSAGRISGANVLTF

clone size: .
J gene: TRBJ1-4
V gene: TRBV30
D gene: .
CDR3 DNA: TGTGCCTGGAGTGTCGGGGGATTGGGTGAAAAACTGTTTTTT
CDR3 protein: CAWSVGGLGEKLFF

clone size: few
J gene: TRBJ2-1
V gene: TRBV7-9
D gene: TRBD2
CDR3 DNA: TGTGCCAGCAGCTTACCCTTTCACTTACTAGCGGCAAATGAGCAGTTCTTC
CDR3 protein: CASSLPFHLLAANEQFF

clone size: few
J gene: TRBJ2-2
V gene: TRBV7-6
D gene: .
CDR3 DNA: TGTGCCAGCAGCTTGGGCTTACAGCAGAACACCGGGGAGCTGTTTTTT
CDR3 protein: CASSLGLQQNTGELFF

clone size: .
J gene: TRBJ1-1
V gene: TRBV29-1
D gene: TRBD1
CDR3 DNA: TGCAGCGTTGACCGGGGACAGGGCTACACTGAAGCTTTCTTT
CDR3 protein: CSVDRGQGYTEAFF

clone size: .
J gene: TRBJ2-7
V gene: TRBV19
D gene: .
CDR3 DNA: TGTGCCAGTAGTCCGGCCCGGCTAGGGACACGCGAGCAGTACTTC
CDR3 protein: CASSPARLGTREQYF

clone size: .
J gene: TRBJ2-1
V gene: TRBV18
D gene: TRBD2
CDR3 DNA: TGTGCCAGCTCACCACCTAGCGGGGATTCCTACAATGAGCAGTTCTTC
CDR3 protein: CASSPPSGDSYNEQFF

clone size: .
J gene: TRBJ1-2
V gene: TRBV2
D gene: TRBD1
CDR3 DNA: TGTGCCAGCAGTGAAGGACAGGGGCGGGGCTATGGCTACACCTTC
CDR3 protein: CASSEGQGRGYGYTF

clone size: few
J gene: TRBJ2-1
V gene: TRBV5-1
D gene: TRBD1
CDR3 DNA: TGCGCCAGCAGCCGACCGGGACAGGGATGGGGACCAGACCCGAATGAGCAGTTCTTC
CDR3 protein: CASSRPGQGWGPDPNEQFF

clone size: .
J gene: TRBJ2-2
V gene: TRBV28
D gene: .
CDR3 DNA: TGTGCCAGCAGTCCCATTTCCGGGGAGCTGTTTTTT
CDR3 protein: CASSPISGELFF

clone size: .
J gene: TRBJ2-7
V gene: TRBV15
D gene: .
CDR3 DNA: TGTGCCACCAGCAGAGAAAGGACTCCCGTAGGCGAGCAGTACTTC
CDR3 protein: CATSRERTPVGEQYF

clone size: .
J gene: TRBJ1-6
V gene: TRBV12-5
D gene: TRBD1
CDR3 DNA: TGTGCTAGTGGTTTGGTAGTGGGGGGGACAGGGCGATTCGGGTATAATTCACCCCTCCACTTT
CDR3 protein: CASGLVVGGTGRFGYNSPLHF

clone size: once
J gene: TRBJ2-1
V gene: TRBV11-3
D gene: .
CDR3 DNA: TGTGCCAGCAGCCCAAACCGGGACTACAATGAGCAGTTCTTC
CDR3 protein: CASSPNRDYNEQFF

clone size: .
J gene: TRBJ2-3
V gene: TRBV5-1
D gene: TRBD2
CDR3 DNA: TGCGCCAGCAGCTTGGGTGAGCGGGGGGGCCGTGGAGATACGCAGTATTTT
CDR3 protein: CASSLGERGGRGDTQYF

clone size: .
J gene: TRBJ2-5
V gene: TRBV27
D gene: TRBD1
CDR3 DNA: TGTGCCAGCAGTCTACGTGGACAGGAAGAGACCCAGTACTTC
CDR3 protein: CASSLRGQEETQYF

clone size: few
J gene: TRBJ2-2
V gene: TRBV4-1
D gene: TRBD1
CDR3 DNA: TGCGCCAGCAGCGTAGGGACAGCTTTTACCGGGGAGCTGTTTTTT
CDR3 protein: CASSVGTAFTGELFF

clone size: .
J gene: TRBJ1-4
V gene: TRBV30
D gene: TRBD1
CDR3 DNA: TGTGCCTGGAGTCGGGACAGAAAAAATGAAAAACTGTTTTTT
CDR3 protein: CAWSRDRKNEKLFF

clone size: .
J gene: TRBJ2-3
V gene: TRBV7-9
D gene: TRBD2
CDR3 DNA: TGTGCCAGCAGCTTAGGGGAGGGGAGGAGCACAGATACGCAGTATTTT
CDR3 protein: CASSLGEGRSTDTQYF

clone size: .
J gene: TRBJ2-5
V gene: TRBV29-1
D gene: TRBD1
CDR3 DNA: TGCAGCGGAACGGGACAGACGGAGGAGACCCAGTACTTC
CDR3 protein: CSGTGQTEETQYF

clone size: .
J gene: TRBJ2-5
V gene: TRBV5-1
D gene: .
CDR3 DNA: TGCGCCAGCAGCTTGGTCGGGGGTCGACAAGAGACCCAGTACTTC
CDR3 protein: CASSLVGGRQETQYF

clone size: .
J gene: TRBJ2-1
V gene: TRBV6-6
D gene: .
CDR3 DNA: TGTGCCAGCAGAAAGACAGGAGGTCATCTCAATGAGCAGTTCTTC
CDR3 protein: CASRKTGGHLNEQFF

clone size: .
J gene: TRBJ1-1
V gene: TRBV7-3
D gene: .
CDR3 DNA: TGTGCCAGCAGCTTACTCGGGACTAGCACTGAAGCTTTCTTT
CDR3 protein: CASSLLGTSTEAFF

clone size: .
J gene: TRBJ1-3
V gene: TRBV12-3/TRBV12-4
D gene: .
CDR3 DNA: TGTGCCAGCAGCCTTGGACAGGGAAACACCATATATTTT
CDR3 protein: CASSLGQGNTIYF

clone size: .
J gene: TRBJ1-2
V gene: TRBV10-3
D gene: TRBD1
CDR3 DNA: TGTGCCATCAGTGTGACAGGGGCAAATGGCTACACCTTC
CDR3 protein: CAISVTGANGYTF

clone size: .
J gene: TRBJ1-2
V gene: TRBV2
D gene: TRBD1
CDR3 DNA: TGTGCCAGCAGTGGACAGGGAGAATATGGCTACACCTTC
CDR3 protein: CASSGQGEYGYTF

clone size: .
J gene: TRBJ1-5
V gene: TRBV19
D gene: .
CDR3 DNA: TGTGCCAGTAACGGGGGGGCTATCAATCAGCCCCAGCATTTT
CDR3 protein: CASNGGAINQPQHF

clone size: few
J gene: TRBJ2-7
V gene: TRBV6-2/TRBV6-3
D gene: .
CDR3 DNA: TGTGCCAGCAGTTCCCGAGACAGGCTAGTCAGCGAGCAGTACTTC
CDR3 protein: CASSSRDRLVSEQYF

clone size: .
J gene: TRBJ1-1
V gene: TRBV7-2
D gene: .
CDR3 DNA: TGTGCCAGCAGCTTAGGGCGGCAGACTGAAGCTTTCTTT
CDR3 protein: CASSLGRQTEAFF

clone size: .
J gene: TRBJ2-7
V gene: TRBV19
D gene: TRBD1
CDR3 DNA: TGTGCCAGTAGTACCCAGGGGGCGGCCTACGAGCAGTACTTC
CDR3 protein: CASSTQGAAYEQYF

clone size: .
J gene: TRBJ1-4
V gene: TRBV4-1
D gene: .
CDR3 DNA: TGCGCCAGCAGCCCAACAGGGACGGCAACTAATGAAAAACTGTTTTTT
CDR3 protein: CASSPTGTATNEKLFF

clone size: once
J gene: TRBJ2-3
V gene: TRBV5-1
D gene: TRBD2
CDR3 DNA: TGCGCCAGCAGCTTGGGGGACTACCGCACAGATACGCAGTATTTT
CDR3 protein: CASSLGDYRTDTQYF

clone size: .
J gene: TRBJ1-1
V gene: TRBV5-1
D gene: TRBD1
CDR3 DNA: TGCGCCAGCAGCTTGGGAGGGACAGCTAAGAACACTGAAGCTTTCTTT
CDR3 protein: CASSLGGTAKNTEAFF

clone size: .
J gene: TRBJ1-2
V gene: TRBV5-5
D gene: .
CDR3 DNA: TGTGCCAGCAGCTTTGCTCCGAGCGGCCTCAACTATGGCTACACCTTC
CDR3 protein: CASSFAPSGLNYGYTF

clone size: once
J gene: TRBJ2-3
V gene: TRBV13
D gene: TRBD2
CDR3 DNA: TGTGCCAGCAGCTTTCGGGAGGGGACAGATACGCAGTATTTT
CDR3 protein: CASSFREGTDTQYF

clone size: .
J gene: TRBJ1-5
V gene: TRBV7-2
D gene: .
CDR3 DNA: TGTGCCAGCAGCTTGCTACACGGGGGCAATCAGCCCCAGCATTTT
CDR3 protein: CASSLLHGGNQPQHF

clone size: .
J gene: TRBJ2-5
V gene: TRBV11-3
D gene: TRBD1
CDR3 DNA: TGTGCCAGCAGCAGGGACAGCCAAGAGACCCAGTACTTC
CDR3 protein: CASSRDSQETQYF

clone size: .
J gene: TRBJ2-1
V gene: TRBV5-1
D gene: .
CDR3 DNA: TGCGCCAGCAGCTCCCAGGGTTTCGGCAATGAGCAGTTCTTC
CDR3 protein: CASSSQGFGNEQFF

clone size: .
J gene: TRBJ2-1
V gene: TRBV5-1
D gene: TRBD2
CDR3 DNA: TGCGCCAGCAGCCTATCTAGCGGGAGAGGCAATGAGCAGTTCTTC
CDR3 protein: CASSLSSGRGNEQFF

clone size: .
J gene: TRBJ1-3
V gene: TRBV5-6
D gene: .
CDR3 DNA: TGTGCCAGCAGACCAACAGGGTCTGGAAACACCATATATTTT
CDR3 protein: CASRPTGSGNTIYF

clone size: .
J gene: TRBJ1-1
V gene: TRBV19
D gene: .
CDR3 DNA: TGTGCCAGTATCGCAGGACTGTTCACTGAAGCTTTCTTT
CDR3 protein: CASIAGLFTEAFF

clone size: .
J gene: TRBJ1-2
V gene: TRBV28
D gene: .
CDR3 DNA: TGTGCCAGCAGTTTGGGGGGGCGAAATAACACCTTC
CDR3 protein: CASSLGGRNNTF

clone size: .
J gene: TRBJ2-7
V gene: TRBV6-5
D gene: .
CDR3 DNA: TGTGCCAGCAGTTCAGGTTTCCCCTACGAGCAGTACTTC
CDR3 protein: CASSSGFPYEQYF

clone size: few
J gene: TRBJ2-5
V gene: TRBV5-6
D gene: TRBD1
CDR3 DNA: TGTGCCAGCAGCTGGGACAGGGGGGTAGAGACCCAGTACTTC
CDR3 protein: CASSWDRGVETQYF

clone size: .
J gene: TRBJ1-2
V gene: TRBV2
D gene: TRBD1
CDR3 DNA: TGTGCCAGCGAGGCGATCGGGACAGGTTATGGCTACACCTTC
CDR3 protein: CASEAIGTGYGYTF

clone size: .
J gene: TRBJ2-1
V gene: TRBV11-2
D gene: TRBD1
CDR3 DNA: TGTGCCAGCCGGGGACAGTCCTCCTACAATGAGCAGTTCTTC
CDR3 protein: CASRGQSSYNEQFF

clone size: .
J gene: TRBJ2-5
V gene: TRBV5-4
D gene: .
CDR3 DNA: TGTGCCAGCAGCTTGGGGGGAGTAGGAGGAGAGACCCAGTACTTC
CDR3 protein: CASSLGGVGGETQYF

clone size: .
J gene: TRBJ1-2
V gene: TRBV2
D gene: .
CDR3 DNA: TGTGCCAGCAGGGAGACAGGAGGCTATGGCTACACCTTC
CDR3 protein: CASRETGGYGYTF

clone size: .
J gene: TRBJ2-1
V gene: TRBV5-1
D gene: TRBD2
CDR3 DNA: TGCGCCAGCAGCTTGGCCCCCGGTAGCGGGAGTTCGAATGAGCAGTTCTTC
CDR3 protein: CASSLAPGSGSSNEQFF

clone size: .
J gene: TRBJ1-2
V gene: TRBV2
D gene: .
CDR3 DNA: TGTGCCAGCAGTGCGGACAGACCTAACTATGGCTACACCTTC
CDR3 protein: CASSADRPNYGYTF

clone size: .
J gene: TRBJ1-3
V gene: TRBV4-1
D gene: TRBD1
CDR3 DNA: TGCGCCAGCAGCCAACAACAGGGGGCATATGGAAACACCATATATTTT
CDR3 protein: CASSQQQGAYGNTIYF

clone size: .
J gene: TRBJ1-3
V gene: TRBV7-9
D gene: .
CDR3 DNA: TGTGCCAGCAGCTTGTCCATCTCTGGAAACACCATATATTTT
CDR3 protein: CASSLSISGNTIYF

clone size: .
J gene: TRBJ1-4
V gene: TRBV5-1
D gene: .
CDR3 DNA: TGCGCCAGCAGCTCGGGAGGGCAGGGTGGCACAACTAATGAAAAACTGTTTTTT
CDR3 protein: CASSSGGQGGTTNEKLFF

clone size: .
J gene: TRBJ2-7
V gene: TRBV27
D gene: TRBD2
CDR3 DNA: TGTGCCAGCAGTTCTCTTGGACTAGTCTTGGACGAGCAGTACTTC
CDR3 protein: CASSSLGLVLDEQYF

clone size: .
J gene: TRBJ2-2
V gene: TRBV12-5
D gene: .
CDR3 DNA: TGTGCTAGTGGTTTCCATGGGGAGCTGTTTTTT
CDR3 protein: CASGFHGELFF

clone size: once
J gene: TRBJ2-1
V gene: TRBV5-6
D gene: TRBD1
CDR3 DNA: TGTGCCAGCAGCCAGGACAGGAGCTCCTACAATGAGCAGTTCTTC
CDR3 protein: CASSQDRSSYNEQFF

clone size: .
J gene: TRBJ1-2
V gene: TRBV29-1
D gene: TRBD1
CDR3 DNA: TGCAGCGTTAACAGGGGGAAGTATGGCTACACCTTC
CDR3 protein: CSVNRGKYGYTF

clone size: .
J gene: TRBJ1-4
V gene: TRBV9
D gene: .
CDR3 DNA: TGTGCCAGCAGCGCCCGGACTACCTCGGAAAAACTGTTTTTT
CDR3 protein: CASSARTTSEKLFF